This T cell receptor beta chain was captured in a study of cytomegalovirus exposure and HLA in healthy donors. The PCR had 60 Vbeta and 13 Jbeta primers. Libraries were prepared by immunoSEQ multiplex PCR; TCRdb keeps only in-frame clonotypes and omits some of them. The sample holds more than 200,000 clones, about 79% seen once. This CDR3 is 12 amino acids long. Germline-derived CDR1 and CDR2 are SGHDT and YYEEEE. Trimming stripped 7 bases from V and 0 bases from J, with 5 bases between. The specimen sequenced was PBMCs. The chain couples TRBV5-6 to TRBJ2-1; D is uncertain. This receptor was taken from a male donor in good health and CMV-seronegative. The CDR3 nucleotides are TGTGCCAGCCTCAGCTCCTACAATGAGCAGTTCTTC. Protein sequence: CASLSSYNEQFF. The full variable domain, rest sourced from reference TRBV5-6 and TRBJ2-1, is DAGVTQSPTHLIKTRGQQVTLRCSPKSGHDTVSWYQQALGQGPQFIFQYYEEEERQRGNFPDRFSGHQFPNYSSELNVNALLLGDSALYLCASLSSYNEQFFGPGTRLTVL.